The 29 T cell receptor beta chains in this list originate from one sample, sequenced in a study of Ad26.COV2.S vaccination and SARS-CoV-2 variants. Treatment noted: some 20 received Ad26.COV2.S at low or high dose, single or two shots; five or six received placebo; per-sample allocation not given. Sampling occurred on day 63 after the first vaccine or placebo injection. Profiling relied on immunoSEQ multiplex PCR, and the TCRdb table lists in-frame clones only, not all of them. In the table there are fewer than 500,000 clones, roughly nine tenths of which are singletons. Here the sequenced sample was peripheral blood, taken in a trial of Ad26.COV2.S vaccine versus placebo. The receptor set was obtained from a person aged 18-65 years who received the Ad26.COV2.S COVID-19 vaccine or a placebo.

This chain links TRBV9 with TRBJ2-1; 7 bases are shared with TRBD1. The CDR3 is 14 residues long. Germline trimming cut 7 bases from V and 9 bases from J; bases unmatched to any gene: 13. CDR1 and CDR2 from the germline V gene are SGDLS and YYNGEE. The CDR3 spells CASQETGLASEQFF. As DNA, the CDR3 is TGTGCCAGCCAGGAGACAGGGTTGGCGAGTGAGCAGTTCTTC.

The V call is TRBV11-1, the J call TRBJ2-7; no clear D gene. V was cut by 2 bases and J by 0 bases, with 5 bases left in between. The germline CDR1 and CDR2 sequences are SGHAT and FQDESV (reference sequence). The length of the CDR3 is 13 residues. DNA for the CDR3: TGTGCCAGCAGCTTAAGGAGCTCCTACGAGCAGTACGTC. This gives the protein CASSLRSSYEQYV.

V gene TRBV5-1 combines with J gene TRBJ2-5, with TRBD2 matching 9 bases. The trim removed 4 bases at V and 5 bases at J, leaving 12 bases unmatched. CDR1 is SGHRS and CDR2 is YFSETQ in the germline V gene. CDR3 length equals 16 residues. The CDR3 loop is CASSLIPGTSLETQYF. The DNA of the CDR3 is TGCGCCAGCAGCCTAATTCCCGGGACTAGCTTGGAGACCCAGTACTTC.

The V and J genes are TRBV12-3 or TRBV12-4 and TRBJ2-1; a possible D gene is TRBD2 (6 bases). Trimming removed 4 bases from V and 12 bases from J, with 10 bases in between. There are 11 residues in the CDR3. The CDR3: CASSSGLSQFF. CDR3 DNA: TGTGCCAGCAGTTCGGGACTGTCGCAGTTCTTC.

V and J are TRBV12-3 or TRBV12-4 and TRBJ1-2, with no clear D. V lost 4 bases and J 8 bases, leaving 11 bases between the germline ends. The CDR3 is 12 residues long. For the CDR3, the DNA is TGTGCCAGCAGTTACGATGTCAGCGGCTACACCTTC. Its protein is CASSYDVSGYTF.

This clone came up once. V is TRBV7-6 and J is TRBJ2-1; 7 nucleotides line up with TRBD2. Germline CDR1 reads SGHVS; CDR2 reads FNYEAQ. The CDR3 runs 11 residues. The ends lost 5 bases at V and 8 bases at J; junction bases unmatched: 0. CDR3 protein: CASSGGDEQFF. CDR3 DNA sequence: TGTGCCAGCAGCGGGGGGGATGAGCAGTTCTTC.

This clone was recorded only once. The CDR3 is CASSIRATTDTQYF. The DNA of the CDR3 is TGTGCCAGTAGTATAAGGGCCACCACAGATACGCAGTATTTT. This chain links TRBV19 with TRBJ2-3, with unresolved D. This CDR3 has 14 amino acids. Germline CDR1 LNHDA, CDR2 SQIVND (reference sequence). With 2 bases removed from V and 2 bases from J, the gap between germline ends came to 8 bases. Full variable domain (outside the CDR3, taken from reference TRBV19 and TRBJ2-3): DGGITQSPKYLFRKEGQNVTLSCEQNLNHDAMYWYRQDPGQGLRLIYYSQIVNDFQKGDIAEGYSVSREKKESFPLTVTSAQKNPTAFYLCASSIRATTDTQYFGPGTRLTVL.

The CDR3 sequence is CASSIIGSGQGREQFF. CDR3 nucleotide sequence: TGTGCCAGTAGTATTATCGGTTCAGGCCAGGGTCGCGAGCAGTTCTTC. The V and J genes are TRBV19 and TRBJ2-1, with D possibly TRBD1 on 5 matching bases. Germline V lookup: CDR1 LNHDA, CDR2 SQIVND (reference sequence). The CDR3 extends over 16 amino acids. The V end lost 3 bases, the J end lost 10 bases, and 22 bases lay between the germline ends.

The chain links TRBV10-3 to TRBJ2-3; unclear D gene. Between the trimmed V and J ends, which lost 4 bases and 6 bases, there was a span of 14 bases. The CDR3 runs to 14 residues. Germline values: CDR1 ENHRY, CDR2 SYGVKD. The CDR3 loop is CAISVADTADTQYF. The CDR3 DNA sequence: TGTGCCATCAGTGTGGCCGATACGGCGGATACGCAGTATTTT.

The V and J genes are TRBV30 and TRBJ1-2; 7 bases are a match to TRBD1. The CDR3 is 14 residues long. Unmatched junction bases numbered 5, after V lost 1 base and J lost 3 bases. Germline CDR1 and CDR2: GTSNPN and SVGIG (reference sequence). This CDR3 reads CAWSGSGQHYGYTF. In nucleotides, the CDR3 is TGTGCCTGGAGTGGTTCGGGACAGCACTATGGCTACACCTTC.

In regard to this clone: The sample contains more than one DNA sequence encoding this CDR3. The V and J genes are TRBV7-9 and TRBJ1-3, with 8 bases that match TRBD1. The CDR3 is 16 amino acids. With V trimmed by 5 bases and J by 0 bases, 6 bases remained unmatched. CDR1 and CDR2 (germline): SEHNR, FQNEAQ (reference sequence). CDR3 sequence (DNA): TGTGCCAGCAGCCCGAGACAGGGGAGCTCTGGAAACACCATATATTTT. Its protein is CASSPRQGSSGNTIYF.

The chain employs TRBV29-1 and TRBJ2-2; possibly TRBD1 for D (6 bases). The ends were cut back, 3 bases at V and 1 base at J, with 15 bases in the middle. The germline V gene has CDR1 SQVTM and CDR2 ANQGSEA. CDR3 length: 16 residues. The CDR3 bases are TGCAGCGTTGATTATGGGGGCGAGGTGAACACCGGGGAGCTGTTTTTT. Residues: CSVDYGGEVNTGELFF.

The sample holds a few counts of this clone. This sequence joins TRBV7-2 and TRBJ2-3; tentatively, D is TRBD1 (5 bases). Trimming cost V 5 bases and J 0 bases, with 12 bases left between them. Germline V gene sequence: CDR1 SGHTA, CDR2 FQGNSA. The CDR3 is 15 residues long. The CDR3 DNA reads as TGTGCCAGCAGCGCCATCCAGGGTAGCACAGATACGCAGTATTTT. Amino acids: CASSAIQGSTDTQYF.

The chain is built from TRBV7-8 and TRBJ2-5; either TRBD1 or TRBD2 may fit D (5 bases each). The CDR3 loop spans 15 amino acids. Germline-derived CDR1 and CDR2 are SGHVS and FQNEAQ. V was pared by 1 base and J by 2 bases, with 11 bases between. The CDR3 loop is CASSLVPEGQETQYF. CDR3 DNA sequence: TGTGCCAGCAGCTTAGTTCCCGAGGGGCAAGAGACCCAGTACTTC.

The CDR3 DNA reads TGTGCCAGCAGCCAACAGGACAGGGGCACTGAAGCTTTCTTT. It yields the protein CASSQQDRGTEAFF. The gene calls are TRBV3-1 (or the pseudogene TRBV3-2) and TRBJ1-1; 9 nucleotides match TRBD1. The V gene end was trimmed by 2 bases and the J gene end by 4 bases; junction bases not matched to a gene: 2. The CDR3 extends over 14 amino acids. The germline V gene has CDR1 LGHDT and CDR2 YNNKEL (reference sequence).

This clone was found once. The CDR3: CASSLDWQGNSPLHF. The DNA of the CDR3 is TGTGCCAGCAGCTTAGATTGGCAGGGGAATTCACCCCTCCACTTT. The chain couples TRBV7-2 to TRBJ1-6, with TRBD1 as a possible D gene (6 bases). Germline loops: CDR1 SGHTA, CDR2 FQGNSA. Trimming left V 1 base short and J 7 bases short, with 11 bases between. CDR3 size: 15 residues.

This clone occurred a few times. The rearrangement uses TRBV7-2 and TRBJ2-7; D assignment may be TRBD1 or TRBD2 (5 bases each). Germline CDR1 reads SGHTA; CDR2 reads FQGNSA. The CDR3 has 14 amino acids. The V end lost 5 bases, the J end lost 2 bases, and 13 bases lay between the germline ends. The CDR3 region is CASSRDRRTYEQYF. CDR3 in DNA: TGTGCCAGCAGCAGGGACCGACGGACCTACGAGCAGTACTTC.

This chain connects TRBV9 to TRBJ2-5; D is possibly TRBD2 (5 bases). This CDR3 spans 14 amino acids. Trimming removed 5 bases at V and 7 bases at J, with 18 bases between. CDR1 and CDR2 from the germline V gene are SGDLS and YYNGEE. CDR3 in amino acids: CASSGGSSPGTQYF. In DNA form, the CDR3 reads TGTGCCAGCAGTGGAGGATCCTCCCCTGGGACCCAGTACTTC. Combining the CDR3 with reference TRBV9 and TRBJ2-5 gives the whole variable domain DSGVTQTPKHLITATGQRVTLRCSPRSGDLSVYWYQQSLDQGLQFLIQYYNGEERAKGNILERFSAQQFPDLHSELNLSSLELGDSALYFCASSGGSSPGTQYFGPGTRLLVL.

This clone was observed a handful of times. The CDR3 is CASSKPGRGLETQYF. The CDR3 DNA reads as TGTGCCAGCAGTAAGCCCGGCAGGGGGCTGGAGACCCAGTACTTC. V gene TRBV6-2 or TRBV6-3 combines with J gene TRBJ2-5; 8 bases agree with TRBD1. Trimming cost V 5 bases and J 5 bases; bases outside gene matches: 10. The CDR3 totals 15 residues. Germline values: CDR1 MNHEY, CDR2 SVGEGT.

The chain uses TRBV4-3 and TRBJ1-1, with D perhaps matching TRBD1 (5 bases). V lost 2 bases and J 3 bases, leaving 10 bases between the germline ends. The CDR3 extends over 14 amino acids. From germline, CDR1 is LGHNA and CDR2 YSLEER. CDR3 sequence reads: CASSQLGDHTEAFF. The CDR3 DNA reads TGCGCCAGCAGCCAACTAGGGGACCACACTGAAGCTTTCTTT.

The CDR3 spells CASSFASSYEQYF. The CDR3 nucleotides read TGTGCCAGCAGTTTTGCAAGCTCCTACGAGCAGTACTTC. V and J are TRBV28 and TRBJ2-7, with D unresolved. V was pared by 3 bases and J by 0 bases, with 6 bases between. Germline V CDR1 and CDR2: MDHEN, SYDVKM. This CDR3 has 13 residues.

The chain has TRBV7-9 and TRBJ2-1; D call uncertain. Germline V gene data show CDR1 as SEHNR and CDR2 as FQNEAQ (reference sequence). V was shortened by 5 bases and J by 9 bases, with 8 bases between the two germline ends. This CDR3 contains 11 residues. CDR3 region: CASSEYGEQFF. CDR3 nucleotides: TGTGCCAGCAGCGAGTACGGTGAGCAGTTCTTC. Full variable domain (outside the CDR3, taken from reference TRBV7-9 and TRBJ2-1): DTGVSQNPRHKITKRGQNVTFRCDPISEHNRLYWYRQTLGQGPEFLTYFQNEAQLEKSRLLSDRFSAERPKGSFSTLEIQRTEQGDSAMYLCASSEYGEQFFGPGTRLTVL.

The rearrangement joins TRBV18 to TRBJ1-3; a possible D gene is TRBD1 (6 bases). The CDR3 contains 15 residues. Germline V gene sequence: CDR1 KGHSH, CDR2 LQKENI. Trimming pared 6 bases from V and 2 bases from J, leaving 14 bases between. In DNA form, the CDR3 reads TGTGCCAGCTCCGACAGGAGCGGCACTGGAAACACCATATATTTT. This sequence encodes CASSDRSGTGNTIYF. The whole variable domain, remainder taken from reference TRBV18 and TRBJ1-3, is NAGVMQNPRHLVRRRGQEARLRCSPMKGHSHVYWYRQLPEEGLKFMVYLQKENIIDESGMPKERFSAEFPKEGPSILRIQQVVRGDSAAYFCASSDRSGTGNTIYFGEGSWLTVV.

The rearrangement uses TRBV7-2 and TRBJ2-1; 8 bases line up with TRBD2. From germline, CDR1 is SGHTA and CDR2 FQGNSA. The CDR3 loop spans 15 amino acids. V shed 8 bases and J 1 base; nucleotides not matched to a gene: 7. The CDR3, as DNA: TGTGCCAGCCGCGGGGGGCAGGGTTCCTACAATGAGCAGTTCTTC. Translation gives CASRGGQGSYNEQFF. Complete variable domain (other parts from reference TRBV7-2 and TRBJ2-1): GAGVSQSPSNKVTEKGKDVELRCDPISGHTALYWYRQSLGQGLEFLIYFQGNSAPDKSGLPSDRFSAERTGGSVSTLTIQRTQQEDSAVYLCASRGGQGSYNEQFFGPGTRLTVL.

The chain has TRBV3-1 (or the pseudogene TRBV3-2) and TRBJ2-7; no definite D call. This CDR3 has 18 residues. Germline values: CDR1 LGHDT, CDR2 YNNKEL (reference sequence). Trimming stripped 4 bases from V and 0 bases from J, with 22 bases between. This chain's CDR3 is CASSPPESSELSSYEQYV. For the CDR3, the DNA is TGTGCCAGCAGCCCACCGGAGTCCAGCGAACTTAGCTCCTACGAGCAGTACGTC.

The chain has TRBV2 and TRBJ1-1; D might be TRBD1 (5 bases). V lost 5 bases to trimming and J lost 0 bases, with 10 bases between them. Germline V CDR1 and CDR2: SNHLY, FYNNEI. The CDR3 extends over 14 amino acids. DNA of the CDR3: TGTGCCAGCAGTACAAGGGGCCTGAACACTGAAGCTTTCTTT. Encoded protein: CASSTRGLNTEAFF.

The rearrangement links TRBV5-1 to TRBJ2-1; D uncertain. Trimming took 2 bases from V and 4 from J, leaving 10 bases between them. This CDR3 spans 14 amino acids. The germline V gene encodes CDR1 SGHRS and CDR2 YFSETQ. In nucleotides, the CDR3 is TGCGCCAGCAGCTTAGCCACAGATTACAATGAGCAGTTCTTC. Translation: CASSLATDYNEQFF.

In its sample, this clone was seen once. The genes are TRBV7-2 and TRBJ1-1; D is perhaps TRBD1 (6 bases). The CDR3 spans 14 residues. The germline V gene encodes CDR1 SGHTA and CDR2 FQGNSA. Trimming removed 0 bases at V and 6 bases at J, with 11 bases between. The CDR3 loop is CASSLALGGPEAFF. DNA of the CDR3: TGTGCCAGCAGCTTAGCTCTGGGGGGGCCTGAAGCTTTCTTT.

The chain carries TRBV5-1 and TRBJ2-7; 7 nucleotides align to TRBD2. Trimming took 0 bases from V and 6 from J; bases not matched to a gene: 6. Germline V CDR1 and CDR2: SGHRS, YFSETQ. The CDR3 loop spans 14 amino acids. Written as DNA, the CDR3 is TGCGCCAGCAGCTTGGATACTAGCGACGGCGAGCAGTACTTC. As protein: CASSLDTSDGEQYF.